The rows below give T cell receptor beta chains drawn from one sample of a study of blood T cells in healthy people across ages. TCRdb independently ran MiXCR on the 5' RACE reads; one entry per CDR3 protein. The table shows 600,000 to 800,000 distinct CDR3 sequences, with around 52% occurring only once. Sequenced sample: blood. The receptors here all came from a woman of 80 years or more in good health. CDR3s include the opening cysteine and the closing phenylalanine or tryptophan. Fields, in order: clone size, D gene, J gene, V gene, CDR3 length, CDR3 DNA, CDR3 protein. The D gene is left open where the match is weak. Clone size is stated in some rows and not others, as once, few, many or a class when expanded.

many NA TRBJ2-1 TRBV12-3/TRBV12-4 16 TGTGCCAGCAGTTTAAGGGGCAGGGCCCGTGGCAATGAGCAGTTCTTC CASSLRGRARGNEQFF
NA TRBD2 TRBJ2-7 TRBV15 20 TGTGCCACCAGCAGCCCGACTAGCGGGAGAACAGTGAGCTCCTACAATGAGCAGTACTTC CATSSPTSGRTVSSYNEQYF
many TRBD2 TRBJ2-1 TRBV9 15 TGTGCCAGCAGCGTAGGAGCTAGCGGGGGGAATGAGCAGTTCTTC CASSVGASGGNEQFF
NA NA TRBJ2-5 TRBV20-1 12 TGCAGTGCTAGATCCCGCGTTGAGACCCAGTACTTC CSARSRVETQYF
many TRBD1 TRBJ2-7 TRBV20-1 14 TGCAGTGCGGTACCCGGGACAGGGGGATACGAGCAGTACTTC CSAVPGTGGYEQYF
few NA TRBJ2-3 TRBV14 15 TGTGCCAGCAGCCAAGACTTCCGGTCCACAGATACGCAGTATTTT CASSQDFRSTDTQYF
NA NA TRBJ2-7 TRBV29-1 14 TGCAGCGTTCAGCAGTCCGTTCTTGAGGGCGAGCAGTACTTC CSVQQSVLEGEQYF
NA NA TRBJ1-6 TRBV29-1 12 TGCAGCGTCCACAGGGATGGCTCACCCCTCCACTTT CSVHRDGSPLHF
few TRBD1 TRBJ1-5 TRBV6-5 13 TGTGCCAGCAGTTACGGACAGGGAAAGCCCCAGCATTTT CASSYGQGKPQHF
NA TRBD2 TRBJ2-1 TRBV6-4 15 TGTGCCAGCAGTGACTCTGCTAGCGGGGGGGGTGAGCAGTTCTTC CASSDSASGGGEQFF
NA NA TRBJ2-3 TRBV2 13 TGTGCCAGCAATAGTCCCCGCGCAGATACGCAGTATTTT CASNSPRADTQYF
NA NA TRBJ1-2 TRBV10-2 12 TGCGCCAGCAGGGGGGGAGACTATGGCTACACCTTC CASRGGDYGYTF
many TRBD2 TRBJ2-1 TRBV12-3/TRBV12-4 18 TGTGCCAGCAGAGGGGGACTAGCGGGCTTCAGCTCCTACAATGAGCAGTTCTTC CASRGGLAGFSSYNEQFF
NA NA TRBJ1-2 TRBV29-1 12 TGCAGCGTTCGCGTCGACGTGGCTGGCTACACCTTC CSVRVDVAGYTF
NA TRBD1 TRBJ2-5 TRBV12-3/TRBV12-4 14 TGTGCCAGCAGTTTTTGGGACAGGGTGGAGACCCAGTACTTC CASSFWDRVETQYF
NA TRBD2 TRBJ2-1 TRBV12-3/TRBV12-4 13 TGTGCCAGCAGTTTTAGGGCGGGGGATGAGCAGTTCTTC CASSFRAGDEQFF
few TRBD1 TRBJ2-2 TRBV5-1 14 TGCGCCAGCACTCGGACAGGTAGCACCGGGGAGCTGTTTTTT CASTRTGSTGELFF
many NA TRBJ2-1 TRBV20-1 11 TGCAGTGCTAGAGTCTACAATGAGCAGTTCTTC CSARVYNEQFF
NA NA TRBJ2-5 TRBV5-1 14 TGCGCCAGCAGCTTGACTGACGAGATGGAGACCCAGTACTTC CASSLTDEMETQYF
few TRBD1 TRBJ2-3 TRBV6-1 15 TGTGCCAGCAGTGCGGACAGGGTGCGAACAGATACGCAGTATTTT CASSADRVRTDTQYF